This is a list of T cell receptor beta chains from one sample in a study of T cells after yellow fever vaccination. One entry per CDR3 protein, called by TCRdb with MiXCR from the 5' RACE reads. This sample carries 150,000 or so distinct CDR3 sequences, about a tenth of them seen once, and the ten largest clones take roughly 33%. Sequencing was performed on CD8+ T cells sorted from PBMCs, taken 45 days after the yellow fever booster vaccination. The receptor set was obtained from a man aged 18 to 30 who received the YFV17D yellow fever vaccine. Each CDR3 is given with its conserved first and last residue. D genes are given only for firm matches. Not every row has a clone size; where given, it reads once, few, many or a size class.

CDR3 DNA: TGCAGTGCATGGAGGGGGAACACTGAAGCTTTCTTT; CDR3 protein: CSAWRGNTEAFF; clone size: many; J gene: TRBJ1-1; D gene: NA; V gene: TRBV20-1
CDR3 DNA: TGTGCCAGCAGTGATGGGGTGGGCACTGAAGCTTTCTTT; CDR3 protein: CASSDGVGTEAFF; clone size: NA; J gene: TRBJ1-1; D gene: NA; V gene: TRBV2
CDR3 DNA: TGTGCCAGCAGTTACTCGGCAGGGAAAGCAACTAATGAAAAACTGTTTTTT; CDR3 protein: CASSYSAGKATNEKLFF; clone size: few; J gene: TRBJ1-4; D gene: NA; V gene: TRBV6-5
CDR3 DNA: TGTGCCAGCAGCTTAAGGGAAGTGGGCAATCAGCCCCAGCATTTT; CDR3 protein: CASSLREVGNQPQHF; clone size: few; J gene: TRBJ1-5; D gene: NA; V gene: TRBV7-8
CDR3 DNA: TGTGCCAGCAGCCAAGATTACATCGGGGAGCTGTTTTTT; CDR3 protein: CASSQDYIGELFF; clone size: NA; J gene: TRBJ2-2; D gene: NA; V gene: TRBV3-1
CDR3 DNA: TGTGCCACCAGCAGAGATCGGCAGACATATAACCATGGCTACACCTTC; CDR3 protein: CATSRDRQTYNHGYTF; clone size: many; J gene: TRBJ1-2; D gene: NA; V gene: TRBV15
CDR3 DNA: TGTGCCAGCAGCTTAAAAATTGTCCGACGAGACAGCAGCGAAGCTTTCTTT; CDR3 protein: CASSLKIVRRDSSEAFF; clone size: few; J gene: TRBJ1-1; D gene: NA; V gene: TRBV7-3
CDR3 DNA: TGTGCCAGCAGCCCGCACACATCACAGGAGACCCAGTACTTC; CDR3 protein: CASSPHTSQETQYF; clone size: NA; J gene: TRBJ2-5; D gene: NA; V gene: TRBV11-2
CDR3 DNA: TGTGCCAGCAGTGGGACAGGACCGGAGCCCCAGCATTTT; CDR3 protein: CASSGTGPEPQHF; clone size: few; J gene: TRBJ1-5; D gene: TRBD1; V gene: TRBV12-3/TRBV12-4
CDR3 DNA: TGTGCCACCAGCGAACTACCACTAGCGGGGGACCTCACCGGGGAGCTGTTTTTT; CDR3 protein: CATSELPLAGDLTGELFF; clone size: few; J gene: TRBJ2-2; D gene: TRBD2; V gene: TRBV15
CDR3 DNA: TGTGCCAGCAGCCCGGGACTAGCGGGGTACGAGCAGTACTTC; CDR3 protein: CASSPGLAGYEQYF; clone size: few; J gene: TRBJ2-7; D gene: TRBD2; V gene: TRBV3-1
CDR3 DNA: TGTGCCAGCAGCTTAAGGGGGGCGAACACTGAAGCTTTCTTT; CDR3 protein: CASSLRGANTEAFF; clone size: few; J gene: TRBJ1-1; D gene: NA; V gene: TRBV11-2
CDR3 DNA: TGTGCCAGCAGTGAAGCTCAGGGGGAAAAAGCAGATACGCAGTATTTT; CDR3 protein: CASSEAQGEKADTQYF; clone size: many; J gene: TRBJ2-3; D gene: TRBD1; V gene: TRBV6-1
CDR3 DNA: TGTGCCATCAGTGAGTGGACAGGGCCCACCGGGGAGCTGTTTTTT; CDR3 protein: CAISEWTGPTGELFF; clone size: many; J gene: TRBJ2-2; D gene: TRBD1; V gene: TRBV10-3
CDR3 DNA: TGCGCCAGCAGCCAAGGGTTCGTGAGCTCCTACAATGAGCAGTTCTTC; CDR3 protein: CASSQGFVSSYNEQFF; clone size: NA; J gene: TRBJ2-1; D gene: NA; V gene: TRBV4-1
CDR3 DNA: TGTGCCAGCAGCTTGGGACAGGGGTACACTGAAGCTTTCTTT; CDR3 protein: CASSLGQGYTEAFF; clone size: few; J gene: TRBJ1-1; D gene: TRBD1; V gene: TRBV5-6
CDR3 DNA: TGTGCCAGCAGTTACGTTTCAGAACAAGAGACCCAGTACTTC; CDR3 protein: CASSYVSEQETQYF; clone size: many; J gene: TRBJ2-5; D gene: NA; V gene: TRBV6-5
CDR3 DNA: TGTGCCAGCAGTTCCAGGGACCGGGGGGGGAATGAGCAGTTCTTC; CDR3 protein: CASSSRDRGGNEQFF; clone size: few; J gene: TRBJ2-1; D gene: TRBD2; V gene: TRBV6-2/TRBV6-3
CDR3 DNA: TGTGCCAGCAGCCCCGAGGTGACTGGATACAATGAGCAGTTCTTC; CDR3 protein: CASSPEVTGYNEQFF; clone size: NA; J gene: TRBJ2-1; D gene: NA; V gene: TRBV9
CDR3 DNA: TGTGCCAGCAGCTCCTCCGGGACAGCCTACGAGCAGTACTTC; CDR3 protein: CASSSSGTAYEQYF; clone size: few; J gene: TRBJ2-7; D gene: TRBD1; V gene: TRBV7-8
CDR3 DNA: TGCGCCAGCAGCTCATACAGGATCGGGACTGAAGCTTTCTTT; CDR3 protein: CASSSYRIGTEAFF; clone size: NA; J gene: TRBJ1-1; D gene: NA; V gene: TRBV5-1